A selection of T cell receptor beta chains follows, all from one sample in a study of T cell responses to AZD1222 COVID-19 vaccine. Libraries were prepared by immunoSEQ multiplex PCR; TCRdb keeps only in-frame clonotypes and omits some of them. The table includes roughly 150,000 clones, roughly 92% detected once. Sequencing used peripheral blood, obtained 28 days after the second AZD1222 dose. The receptors shown here come from an adult who received the AZD1222 COVID-19 vaccine. The CDR3 runs from the conserved cysteine through the conserved F or W. A D gene is named only where the DNA matches it firmly.

D: NA
J: TRBJ2-5
V: TRBV28
CDR3: CASSKLQGGQETQYF
DNA: TGTGCCAGCAGTAAATTACAGGGAGGCCAAGAGACCCAGTACTTC

D: NA
J: TRBJ2-5
V: TRBV6-2/TRBV6-3
CDR3: CASSPPGARGETQYF
DNA: TGTGCCAGCAGTCCCCCGGGGGCGCGAGGAGAGACCCAGTACTTC

D: NA
J: TRBJ2-3
V: TRBV25-1
CDR3: CASSRPGPDTQYF
DNA: TGTGCCAGCAGCCGCCCCGGACCAGATACGCAGTATTTT

D: NA
J: TRBJ2-7
V: TRBV27
CDR3: CASSSGTEQYF
DNA: TGTGCCAGCAGTTCCGGTACCGAGCAGTACTTC

D: TRBD1
J: TRBJ1-1
V: TRBV9
CDR3: CASSPRWGQGGSDTEAFF
DNA: TGTGCCAGCAGCCCCCGGTGGGGACAGGGGGGGAGTGACACTGAAGCTTTCTTT

D: NA
J: TRBJ1-2
V: TRBV2
CDR3: CASSEGGRYGYTF
DNA: TGTGCCAGCAGTGAGGGGGGCCGTTATGGCTACACCTTC

D: NA
J: TRBJ1-4
V: TRBV10-3
CDR3: CAIRPEGRDEKLFF
DNA: TGTGCCATCAGGCCAGAGGGGCGAGATGAAAAACTGTTTTTT

D: TRBD2
J: TRBJ2-3
V: TRBV27
CDR3: CASSLMASGRVGTQYF
DNA: TGTGCCAGCAGTTTAATGGCTAGCGGGAGGGTTGGTACGCAGTATTTT

D: TRBD2
J: TRBJ2-5
V: TRBV4-1
CDR3: CASSPRIAGFQETQYF
DNA: TGCGCCAGCAGCCCTCGAATAGCGGGGTTCCAAGAGACCCAGTACTTC

D: NA
J: TRBJ1-5
V: TRBV3-1/TRBV3-2
CDR3: CASSLYSNQPQHF
DNA: TGTGCCAGCAGCCTGTATAGCAATCAGCCCCAGCATTTT